The 20 T cell receptor beta chains presented below share a single source sample, sequenced in a study of beta chain features in type 1 diabetes. Study conclusions and caveats: TCRB CDR3s were moderately but significantly shorter in Type 1 diabetes patients in all four CD4+ subsets.

Antigens of these TCRs are unknown. Of the isolated RNA, all was reverse transcribed, and so the sequenced material was expressed TCRB transcripts. Sequencing used immunoSEQ multiplex PCR; TCRdb keeps in-frame clones, though not all of them. The data hold roughly 150,000 clones, with about 9% observed a single time. Sequenced input: central memory CD4+ T cells from blood. These receptors all stem from a woman aged 25 to 39 with type 1 diabetes.

This clone turned up a few times. The chain is built from TRBV7-2 and TRBJ1-5; 8 bases line up with TRBD1. CDR1 and CDR2 (germline): SGHTA, FQGNSA. The CDR3 is 15 amino acids. V shed 3 bases, J shed 3 bases, and the junction held 4 bases outside the gene matches. The DNA of the CDR3 is TGTGCCAGCAGCTTCGGACAGGGCCTCAATCAGCCCCAGCATTTT. It is translated as CASSFGQGLNQPQHF. Drawing the rest from reference TRBV7-2 and TRBJ1-5, the complete variable domain is GAGVSQSPSNKVTEKGKDVELRCDPISGHTALYWYRQSLGQGLEFLIYFQGNSAPDKSGLPSDRFSAERTGGSVSTLTIQRTQQEDSAVYLCASSFGQGLNQPQHFGDGTRLSIL.

This clone was seen once. The rearrangement uses TRBV30 and TRBJ1-3; D remains ambiguous. The germline gives CDR1 GTSNPN, CDR2 SVGIG (reference sequence). This CDR3 comprises 15 residues. The V end was cut by 2 bases, the J end by 3 bases, with 14 bases between. CDR3 bases: TGTGCCTGGAGTCCACGCGGGATCTTTGGAAACACCATATATTTT. It encodes CAWSPRGIFGNTIYF.

This clone was counted a few times. V gene TRBV5-4 combines with J gene TRBJ2-7; D might be TRBD2 (6 bases). Germline CDR1 SGHNT, CDR2 YYREEE (reference sequence). The CDR3 has 14 residues. The V end lost 1 base, the J end lost 4 bases, and 12 bases lay between the germline ends. CDR3 residues: CASSLTSGQYEQYF. DNA of the CDR3: TGTGCCAGCAGCTTGACCAGCGGGCAGTACGAGCAGTACTTC.

This clone was seen more than once but under ten times. The V call is TRBV7-3, the J call TRBJ1-1; D not certain. Germline values: CDR1 SGHTA, CDR2 FQGTGA. Trimming removed 7 bases from V and 3 bases from J, with 18 bases in between. The CDR3 contains 15 residues. CDR3 amino acids: CASKLIGSGYTEAFF. The CDR3 bases are TGTGCCAGCAAGCTTATAGGGTCGGGGTACACTGAAGCTTTCTTT. Based on the CDR3 plus reference TRBV7-3 and TRBJ1-1, the full variable domain is GAGVSQTPSNKVTEKGKYVELRCDPISGHTALYWYRQSLGQGPEFLIYFQGTGAADDSGLPNDRFFAVRPEGSVSTLKIQRTERGDSAVYLCASKLIGSGYTEAFFGQGTRLTVV.

This sequence joins TRBV15 and TRBJ2-1; TRBD2 aligns across 11 bases. CDR3 length: 18 amino acids. The germline V gene encodes CDR1 LNHNV and CDR2 YYDKDF (reference sequence). V shed 0 bases and J 3 bases; nucleotides not matched to a gene: 7. The CDR3 loop reads CATSREASGRTFYNEQFF. The CDR3, as DNA: TGTGCCACCAGCAGAGAGGCTAGCGGGAGGACTTTCTACAATGAGCAGTTCTTC.

This clone has a handful of counts. The chain is built from TRBV15 and TRBJ2-5; possible D gene TRBD2, 5 bases. This CDR3 has 14 residues. Trimming took off 0 bases at V and 6 bases at J, with 11 bases between the two ends. In germline, CDR1 is LNHNV, CDR2 YYDKDF (reference sequence). The CDR3 region is CATSRERGRKTQYF. The CDR3 region has the DNA TGTGCCACCAGCAGAGAACGGGGTAGGAAGACCCAGTACTTC.

This clone was found a few times. V is TRBV7-3 and J is TRBJ2-1; 11 bases line up with TRBD1. Losses at the gene ends were 5 bases for V and 9 bases for J; bases not matched to a gene: 12. The CDR3 spans 16 residues. Per the germline V gene, CDR1 is SGHTA and CDR2 is FQGTGA. CDR3 residues: CASSLRTGGEVREQFF. In DNA, the CDR3 is TGTGCCAGCAGCCTAAGGACAGGGGGCGAGGTTCGTGAGCAGTTCTTC. Complete variable domain (other parts from reference TRBV7-3 and TRBJ2-1): GAGVSQTPSNKVTEKGKYVELRCDPISGHTALYWYRQSLGQGPEFLIYFQGTGAADDSGLPNDRFFAVRPEGSVSTLKIQRTERGDSAVYLCASSLRTGGEVREQFFGPGTRLTVL.

This clone has just a few counts. The chain employs TRBV11-2 and TRBJ2-3, with 7 nucleotides matching TRBD2. V gave up 8 bases and J gave up 3 bases; unmatched junction bases: 8. This CDR3 contains 14 residues. Germline V gene lookup returns CDR1 SGHAT and CDR2 FQNNGV. The CDR3 DNA sequence: TGTGCCAGCGGGAGGGGCGCGGGGACAGATACGCAGTATTTT. It encodes CASGRGAGTDTQYF.

This clone was counted only a few times. The chain is built from TRBV7-3 and TRBJ2-1; 10 bases align to TRBD2. Germline CDR1 is SGHTA and CDR2 is FQGTGA. The CDR3 loop spans 11 amino acids. The CDR3 protein is CGAGGHSEQFF. CDR3 DNA sequence: TGTGGAGCGGGAGGGCACAGTGAGCAGTTCTTC.

This clone was recorded a few times. V gene TRBV19 combines with J gene TRBJ2-2; D perhaps matches TRBD2 (5 bases). The germline V gene has CDR1 LNHDA and CDR2 SQIVND (reference sequence). The CDR3 has 14 residues. V lost 7 bases to trimming and J lost 6 bases, with 15 bases between them. The CDR3 is CASTPRGLPGELFF. The CDR3 region has the DNA TGTGCCAGTACCCCACGGGGATTGCCCGGGGAGCTGTTTTTT.

This clone was picked up many times. V is TRBV5-1 and J is TRBJ2-7; 10 bases agree with TRBD2. V was clipped by 0 bases and J by 6 bases; unmatched bases: 9. The CDR3 consists of 16 residues. CDR1 and CDR2 (germline): SGHRS, YFSETQ. The CDR3 bases are TGCGCCAGCAGCTTGGATTTAGCGGGAGGTTGGTTCGAGCAGTACTTC. Amino acids: CASSLDLAGGWFEQYF. Full variable domain (outside the CDR3, taken from reference TRBV5-1 and TRBJ2-7): KAGVTQTPRYLIKTRGQQVTLSCSPISGHRSVSWYQQTPGQGLQFLFEYFSETQRNKGNFPGRFSGRQFSNSRSEMNVSTLELGDSALYLCASSLDLAGGWFEQYFGPGTRLTVT.

The chain combines TRBV19 with TRBJ1-5; 8 nucleotides align to TRBD1. Germline trimming cut 7 bases from V and 4 bases from J; bases unmatched to any gene: 3. CDR3 size: 13 residues. Germline-derived CDR1 and CDR2 are LNHDA and SQIVND (reference sequence). CDR3 sequence: CASMDRDNQPQHF. In nucleotides, the CDR3 is TGTGCCAGTATGGACAGGGATAATCAGCCCCAGCATTTT.

The chain joins TRBV18 to TRBJ1-2; 7 positions match TRBD1. The CDR3 is 14 residues long. Germline V gives CDR1 KGHSH, CDR2 LQKENI. V shed 4 bases, J shed 3 bases, and the junction held 5 bases outside the gene matches. In nucleotides, the CDR3 is TGTGCCAGCTCACAAGTAGGGGGCTACTATGGCTACACCTTC. Protein: CASSQVGGYYGYTF.

This clone was seen more than once but under ten times. The chain has TRBV11-2 and TRBJ1-1; D perhaps matches TRBD1 (6 bases). CDR1 is SGHAT, CDR2 FQNNGV, per germline. Trimming pared 3 bases from V and 10 bases from J, leaving 18 bases between. The CDR3 has 14 residues. CDR3 residues: CASSFSNHGQSAFF. CDR3 bases: TGTGCCAGCAGCTTCTCCAACCACGGACAGTCAGCTTTCTTT. Full variable domain (missing parts from reference TRBV11-2 and TRBJ1-1): EAGVAQSPRYKIIEKRQSVAFWCNPISGHATLYWYQQILGQGPKLLIQFQNNGVVDDSQLPKDRFSAERLKGVDSTLKIQPAKLEDSAVYLCASSFSNHGQSAFFGQGTRLTVV.

The chain is built from TRBV9 and TRBJ2-7; a weak D match, TRBD1 (5 bases). This CDR3 contains 15 residues. Germline assignment: CDR1 SGDLS and CDR2 YYNGEE. The V end lost 2 bases, the J end lost 2 bases, and 14 bases lay between the germline ends. The CDR3 DNA reads TGTGCCAGCAGCGTCGGGCCAGGGAACCCCTACGAGCAGTACTTC. Its translation: CASSVGPGNPYEQYF.

The rearrangement uses TRBV4-1 and TRBJ1-1, with D hard to call. Per germline, CDR1 MGHRA and CDR2 YSYEKL. V lost 5 bases, J lost 0 bases, and 10 bases lay in between. The CDR3 is 14 amino acids. CDR3 amino acids: CASSGRTMNTEAFF. The CDR3 DNA is TGCGCCAGCAGCGGGCGAACCATGAACACTGAAGCTTTCTTT.

This chain uses TRBV7-2 with TRBJ2-1, with 8 nucleotides matching TRBD1. This CDR3 spans 15 amino acids. V gave up 6 bases and J gave up 8 bases; unmatched junction bases: 12. The germline V gene has CDR1 SGHTA and CDR2 FQGNSA. CDR3 residues: CASSFGRDRPHEQFF. For the CDR3, the DNA is TGTGCCAGCAGTTTCGGTCGGGACAGGCCCCATGAGCAGTTCTTC.

This clone was counted only a few times. The chain uses TRBV5-8 and TRBJ2-1, with 11 positions matching TRBD2. After removal of 5 bases from V and 2 bases from J, the junction contained 6 bases not matched to a gene. The CDR3 contains 16 residues. CDR1 and CDR2 from the germline V gene are SGHTS and YDEGEE. This chain's CDR3 is CASSSGLAGAYNEQFF. DNA of the CDR3: TGTGCCAGCAGTTCCGGACTAGCGGGTGCCTACAATGAGCAGTTCTTC. The variable domain in full, completed from reference TRBV5-8 and TRBJ2-1, reads EAGVTQSPTHLIKTRGQQATLRCSPISGHTSVYWYQQALGLGLQFLLWYDEGEERNRGNFPPRFSGRQFPNYSSELNVNALELEDSALYLCASSSGLAGAYNEQFFGPGTRLTVL.

As regards this clone: The sample has other DNA sequences that encode this CDR3 too. This chain links TRBV7-3 with TRBJ2-3; 8 bases are a match to TRBD2. After removal of 1 base from V and 3 bases from J, the junction contained 0 bases not matched to a gene. CDR3 length: 14 residues. Germline V gene lookup returns CDR1 SGHTA and CDR2 FQGTGA. The DNA of the CDR3 is TGTGCCAGCAGCTTAATAGCGGGGACAGATACGCAGTATTTT. It encodes CASSLIAGTDTQYF.

The chain employs TRBV5-1 and TRBJ2-3; D possibly corresponds to TRBD1 (5 bases). Germline CDR1 SGHRS, CDR2 YFSETQ. The CDR3 is made up of 13 amino acids. V lost 4 bases and J lost 4, with 10 bases in between. In DNA, the CDR3 is TGCGCCAGCAGCGTAGACAGTCCAGATACGCAGTATTTT. Amino acids: CASSVDSPDTQYF.